This T cell receptor beta chain was recovered during a study of cytomegalovirus exposure and HLA in healthy donors. The CDR3 runs 15 residues. The germline CDR1 and CDR2 sequences are LNHNV and YYDKDF (reference sequence). The V gene end was trimmed by 5 bases and the J gene end by 4 bases; junction bases not matched to a gene: 10. Overall study findings and caveats: Three chains tied to CMV proved CMV antigen-specific in vitro. As was reported, the classifier diagnosed cytomegalovirus status with high specificity and sensitivity.

The sample holds one count of this clone. The target antigen is unknown. The PCR was carried out with 60 Vbeta primers and 13 Jbeta primers. Measured with immunoSEQ multiplex PCR; TCRdb has only the in-frame clones, and not every one. In the table there are roughly 160,000 clones, approximately 80% of which are singletons. This sequence was found in a man between 50 and 59 years old in good health and CMV-seropositive. This chain links TRBV15 with TRBJ2-7, with TRBD1 identical over 8 bases. The specimen sequenced was PBMCs. Here the CDR3 reads CATSAARGQEYEQYF. In DNA, the CDR3 is TGTGCCACCAGCGCTGCCAGGGGACAGGAGTACGAGCAGTACTTC.